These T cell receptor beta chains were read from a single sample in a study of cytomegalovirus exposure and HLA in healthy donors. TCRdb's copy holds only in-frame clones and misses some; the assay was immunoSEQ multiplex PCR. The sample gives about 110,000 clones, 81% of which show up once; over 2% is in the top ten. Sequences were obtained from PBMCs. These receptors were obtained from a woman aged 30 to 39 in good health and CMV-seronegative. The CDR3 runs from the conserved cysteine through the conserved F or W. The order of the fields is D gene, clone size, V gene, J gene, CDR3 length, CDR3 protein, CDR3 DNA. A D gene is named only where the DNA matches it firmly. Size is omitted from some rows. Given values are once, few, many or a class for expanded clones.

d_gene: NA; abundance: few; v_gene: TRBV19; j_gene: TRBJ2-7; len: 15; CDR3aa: CASSIGGGTGYEQYF; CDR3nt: TGTGCCAGTAGTATAGGGGGCGGGACGGGTTACGAGCAGTACTTC
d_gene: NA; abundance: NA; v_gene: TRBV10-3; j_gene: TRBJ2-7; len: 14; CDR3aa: CATGPSLGTREQYF; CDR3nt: TGTGCCACCGGACCCTCACTAGGTACGCGCGAGCAGTACTTC
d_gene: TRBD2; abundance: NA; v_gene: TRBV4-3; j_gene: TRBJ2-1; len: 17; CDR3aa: CASSQGGAGTTYNEQFF; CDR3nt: TGCGCCAGCAGCCAAGGAGGGGCCGGGACTACTTACAATGAGCAGTTCTTC
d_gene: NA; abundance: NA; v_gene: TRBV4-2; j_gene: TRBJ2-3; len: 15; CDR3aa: CASSQVAGSTDTQYF; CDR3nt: TGTGCCAGCAGCCAAGTGGCGGGTAGCACAGATACGCAGTATTTT
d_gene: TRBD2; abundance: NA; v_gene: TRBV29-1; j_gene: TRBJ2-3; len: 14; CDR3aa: CSVDGLAFTDTQYF; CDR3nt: TGCAGCGTTGATGGACTAGCCTTCACAGATACGCAGTATTTT
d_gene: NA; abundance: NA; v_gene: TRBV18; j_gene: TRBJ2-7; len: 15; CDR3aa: CASSPGAQGLYEQYF; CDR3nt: TGTGCCAGCTCCCCGGGAGCTCAGGGTCTCTACGAGCAGTACTTC
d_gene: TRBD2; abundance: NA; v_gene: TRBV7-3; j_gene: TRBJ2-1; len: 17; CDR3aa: CASSAPTSGRVVNEQFF; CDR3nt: TGTGCCAGCAGCGCCCCTACTAGCGGGAGAGTTGTGAATGAGCAGTTCTTC
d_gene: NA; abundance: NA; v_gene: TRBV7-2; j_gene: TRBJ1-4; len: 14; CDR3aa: CASSLALIGEKLFF; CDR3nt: TGTGCCAGCAGCTTAGCGCTAATCGGGGAAAAACTGTTTTTT
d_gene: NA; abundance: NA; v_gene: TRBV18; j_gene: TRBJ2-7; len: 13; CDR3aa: CASSPGLTYEQYF; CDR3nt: TGTGCCAGCTCACCTGGACTTACCTACGAGCAGTACTTC
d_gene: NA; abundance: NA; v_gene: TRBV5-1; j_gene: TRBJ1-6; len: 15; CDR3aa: CASHSGGGENSPLHF; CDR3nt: TGCGCCAGCCACTCGGGTGGGGGCGAGAATTCACCCCTCCACTTT
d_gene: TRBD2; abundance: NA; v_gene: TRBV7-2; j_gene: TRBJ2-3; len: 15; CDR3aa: CASSLIGTSADTQYF; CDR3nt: TGTGCCAGCAGCTTAATCGGGACTAGTGCAGATACGCAGTATTTT